The clone carrying this T cell receptor beta chain was counted at least ten times. The data were taken from a study of early T cells in non-severe SARS-CoV-2 infection. Looking at the study overall: It was bulk RNA from unsorted whole blood that was sequenced, and the chains were unpaired.

This CDR3 region has 14 residues. The germline V and J ends were trimmed by 2 bases and 7 bases, with 12 bases remaining between them. Each single cDNA molecule received a unique molecular identifier. TCRdb reprocessed the 5' RACE reads via MiXCR and lists one record per CDR3 protein. The top ten hold around 2.5% of the sample, which has some 96,000 distinct CDR3 sequences, roughly 13% seen once. The receptor was derived from an adult who was a healthcare worker with PCR-confirmed SARS-CoV-2 infection or an uninfected control (not recorded which). This rearrangement joins TRBV12-3 or TRBV12-4 to TRBJ2-1; a weak D match, TRBD2 (6 bases). Sequencing was carried out using whole blood. The CDR3 DNA reads as TGTGCCAGCAGTTTATTGGGAGGTGGGAATGAGCAGTTCTTC. Protein product: CASSLLGGGNEQFF.